These T cell receptor beta chains were read from a single sample in a study of OX40 agonist ivuxolimab in advanced cancers. Using immunoSEQ multiplex PCR, the repertoire was profiled, and TCRdb retains in-frame clones only, with some absent. The table lists roughly 86,000 clones, roughly nine tenths of them singletons. The sample consisted of CD4+ or CD8+ T cells sorted from blood, taken in a trial of the OX40 agonist ivuxolimab. The origin of the receptors is an adult with an advanced solid tumor such as melanoma, head and neck, liver or kidney cancer. Each CDR3 is given with its conserved first and last residue. Clone size is given for some rows only: seen once, a few or many times, or a class if the clone is expanded.

-	TRBJ2-5	15	TRBV7-7	CASSLEGGGGETQYF
once	TRBJ1-4	15	TRBV28	CASSDSGGANEKLFF
once	TRBJ2-1	15	TRBV18	CASSPTSGSGREQFF
-	TRBJ2-1	16	TRBV5-1	CASSWGDRVGLNEQFF
-	TRBJ1-3	14	TRBV6-1	CASTTEVGGNTIYF
-	TRBJ2-1	14	TRBV10-2	CASSEFSGNNEQFF
-	TRBJ1-1	14	TRBV27	CASSFQGRNTEAFF
-	TRBJ1-1	15	TRBV28	CASSIHTGTNTEAFF
-	TRBJ1-1	11	TRBV6-5	CASSTTGGAFF
-	TRBJ1-3	17	TRBV18	CASSPPGQLSSGNTIYF
once	TRBJ2-1	14	TRBV5-5	CASRSETSGNEQFF
-	TRBJ2-3	16	TRBV11-2	CASSSVAGWSADTQYF
once	TRBJ2-1	13	TRBV10-3	CAISESANNEQFF
-	TRBJ1-3	20	TRBV4-2	CASSQTGTGSLTGSGNTIYF
-	TRBJ2-1	14	TRBV14	CASSRSGRYNEQFF
-	TRBJ1-5	16	TRBV19	CASSRSGTGAGQPQHF
-	TRBJ2-3	13	TRBV28	CASSPLQTDTQYF
once	TRBJ2-1	13	TRBV11-3	CATGLAGVGEQFF
-	TRBJ2-1	17	TRBV1	CTSSQDPAGVFYNEQFF
-	TRBJ2-1	14	TRBV18	CASSPPLKVNEQFF
-	TRBJ2-7	16	TRBV30	CAWSTRSRRTAYEQYF
-	TRBJ1-2	14	TRBV6-5	CASSYSPQYYGYTF
-	TRBJ2-1	12	TRBV5-1	CASSPGWGEQFF
-	TRBJ2-3	18	TRBV18	CASSPPGRTGIGTDTQYF
-	TRBJ1-6	13	TRBV30	CAWRYGNNSPLHF
-	TRBJ2-5	15	TRBV6-5	CASSLGWTGRETQYF
once	TRBJ2-2	15	TRBV19	CASSKTSGRIGELFF
-	TRBJ2-1	13	TRBV7-7	CASSAGQDNEQFF
-	TRBJ1-2	15	TRBV18	CASSPGDSPGYGYTF
-	TRBJ2-1	12	TRBV7-7	CAVRISYNEQFF
-	-	15	TRBV7-2	CASSLMWAGSDEQYF
-	TRBJ2-3	13	TRBV18	CASSPPSTDTQYF
-	TRBJ2-1	16	TRBV5-8	CASSRKGGLSYNEQFF
once	TRBJ2-7	14	TRBV11-2	CASSLGTVPYEQYF
-	TRBJ1-5	15	TRBV5-8	CASSHDTYSNQPQHF
-	TRBJ2-7	15	TRBV6-5	CASRPGLAGGYEQYF
-	TRBJ2-7	17	TRBV5-5	CASSLPPSTSRSYEQYF
-	TRBJ1-6	16	TRBV7-6	CASSLTQSSYNSPLHF
-	TRBJ1-2	13	TRBV28	CASSSGDVRSYTF
-	TRBJ2-5	12	TRBV18	CASSHYQETQYF
-	TRBJ1-1	15	TRBV6-5	CASSGTGAGDTEAFF
-	TRBJ2-3	14	TRBV5-1	CASRPQGQTDTQYF
-	TRBJ1-2	15	TRBV28	CASTSNSGGNYGYTF
-	TRBJ1-4	16	TRBV5-1	CASSLGQGTTNEKLFF
-	TRBJ2-7	14	TRBV2	CASSRDRVGYEQYF
once	TRBJ2-1	13	TRBV11-3	CASSLTGAGEQFF
-	TRBJ2-7	18	TRBV9	CASSVADILAGEDHEQYF
-	TRBJ2-7	12	TRBV11-3	CASSLSGPEQYF
-	TRBJ1-2	12	TRBV11-3	CASSVPGGGYTF
-	TRBJ2-5	15	TRBV4-1	CASSQAQEYQETQYF